The T cell receptor beta chain described here comes from a study of T cell repertoires in ileal Crohn's disease. From germline, CDR1 is WNHNN and CDR2 SYGVQD (reference sequence). This CDR3 is 13 amino acids long. Trimming removed 6 bases at V and 0 bases at J, with 8 bases between. Study results and caveats: Within the first postoperative year, endoscopy came at median roughly seven months.

In the case of this clone: Antigen unknown.

Clones were sequenced by immunoSEQ multiplex PCR, and TCRdb holds only the in-frame ones, with some missing. Among fewer than 12,000 clones listed, approximately 72% were seen once. Indicated time point: neoterminal ileum biopsy at postoperative endoscopy, about 6 months after surgery. Included were adult ileal or ileocolonic Crohn's patients indicated for ileocolonic resection. The sample consisted of ileal tissue. The chain carries TRBV10-1 and TRBJ1-1, with D perhaps matching TRBD1 (6 bases). The sequence was obtained from an adult with Crohn's disease. CDR3 region: CASRGTLNTEAFF. CDR3 bases: TGCGCCAGCAGAGGGACATTGAACACTGAAGCTTTCTTT.